The 27 T cell receptor beta chains below were found in one sample sequenced in a study of long-term antiretroviral therapy in people with HIV. Survey-level resolution applied to immunoSEQ assay v3.0. The protocol was immunoSEQ multiplex PCR, while the TCRdb copy is restricted to in-frame clones and leaves out a portion. The data show about 15,000 clones, approximately 72% seen once. The sequencing here drew on unsorted PBMCs, taken nearly 3.3 years after starting antiretroviral therapy. The receptor source for this set is a woman aged 40 to 55 with HIV.

In its sample, this clone was seen a few times. The V call is TRBV7-9, the J call TRBJ1-1; D gene uncertain. Trimming left V 1 base short and J 1 base short, with 7 bases between. The CDR3 is made up of 14 amino acids. Looked up from germline, CDR1 is SEHNR and CDR2 is FQNEAQ (reference sequence). The CDR3 sequence is CASSLVAENTEAFF. Written as DNA, the CDR3 is TGTGCCAGCAGCTTAGTAGCGGAGAACACTGAAGCTTTCTTT.

The V and J genes are TRBV27 and TRBJ2-1; 7 bases are shared with TRBD2. Per the germline V gene, CDR1 is MNHEY and CDR2 is SMNVEV (reference sequence). Trimming at V came to 5 bases and at J to 4 bases, leaving 8 bases not matched to a gene. CDR3 size: 15 residues. The CDR3 here is CASSPIGGIYNEQFF. The CDR3 DNA reads TGTGCCAGCAGTCCGATCGGGGGGATATACAATGAGCAGTTCTTC.

This clone was seen just once. The chain couples TRBV5-1 to TRBJ1-1; TRBD1 matches at 8 bases. This CDR3 comprises 18 residues. V trimming: 4 bases; J trimming: 2 bases; junction bases outside the gene matches: 16. Germline assignment: CDR1 SGHRS and CDR2 YFSETQ. CDR3: CASSRFTSTGEVNTEAFF. The CDR3 nucleotides read TGCGCCAGCAGCCGATTTACTTCGACAGGGGAGGTCAACACTGAAGCTTTCTTT.

The gene calls are TRBV5-6 and TRBJ1-5, with D perhaps TRBD1 (5 bases). The germline V gene encodes CDR1 SGHDT and CDR2 YYEEEE. This CDR3 has 14 residues. V dropped 1 base and J dropped 6 bases, with 11 bases sitting between them. In DNA form, the CDR3 reads TGTGCCAGCAGCTTGAACGGGGGAAGTCAGCCCCAGCATTTT. Amino acids: CASSLNGGSQPQHF.

This clone was seen more than once but under ten times. The chain is built from TRBV19 and TRBJ2-3; 7 positions agree with TRBD1. The CDR3 sequence is 16 residues long. V was clipped by 3 bases and J by 8 bases; unmatched bases: 14. Germline V gene data show CDR1 as LNHDA and CDR2 as SQIVND (reference sequence). The DNA for the CDR3 is TGTGCCAGTAGTATGGCTATTCGGGACAGTGCGTTTACGCAGTATTTT. Residues: CASSMAIRDSAFTQYF.

The chain carries TRBV29-1 and TRBJ2-2; maybe TRBD1 (7 bases). CDR3 size: 14 residues. The V gene's germline CDR1 is SQVTM and CDR2 ANQGSEA. Trimming took off 7 bases at V and 4 bases at J, with 16 bases between the two ends. CDR3 region: CSAGRQGGTGELFF. CDR3 in DNA: TGCAGCGCCGGACGGCAGGGGGGCACCGGGGAGCTGTTTTTT.

This rearrangement joins TRBV29-1 to TRBJ2-2, with a weak D call TRBD1 (5 bases). CDR3 size: 14 residues. Germline CDR1 reads SQVTM; CDR2 reads ANQGSEA. Trimming cost V 5 bases and J 0 bases, with 10 bases left between them. DNA of the CDR3: TGCAGCGTTTTGACAGCCCCGAACACCGGGGAGCTGTTTTTT. Protein product: CSVLTAPNTGELFF.

The chain joins TRBV5-6 to TRBJ2-7; the D gene is possibly TRBD1 (5 bases). V dropped 0 bases and J dropped 2 bases, with 9 bases sitting between them. CDR1 is SGHDT and CDR2 is YYEEEE in the germline V gene. CDR3 length: 14 residues. CDR3 DNA: TGTGCCAGCAGCTTGGGCGTCAGGGCCTACGAGCAGTACTTC. It encodes CASSLGVRAYEQYF.

V usage is TRBV30 and J usage is TRBJ1-2; no firm D call. Per the germline V gene, CDR1 is GTSNPN and CDR2 is SVGIG (reference sequence). The CDR3 length is 14 residues. V dropped 0 bases and J dropped 5 bases, with 13 bases sitting between them. In nucleotides, the CDR3 is TGTGCCTGGAGTGTATTCGGTACCTCTTATGGCTACACCTTC. It encodes CAWSVFGTSYGYTF.

The chain is built from TRBV5-1 and TRBJ2-7; D possibly corresponds to TRBD2 (6 bases). The CDR3 has 15 residues. V lost 4 bases and J lost 2, with 16 bases in between. Germline assignment: CDR1 SGHRS and CDR2 YFSETQ. Written as DNA, the CDR3 is TGCGCCAGCAGCCCTGGGGGAGGCGGCCCCTACGAGCAGTACTTC. It yields the protein CASSPGGGGPYEQYF.

The chain carries TRBV7-9 and TRBJ1-4, with 7 nucleotides matching TRBD1. In germline, CDR1 is SEHNR, CDR2 FQNEAQ (reference sequence). V shed 5 bases, J shed 7 bases, and the junction held 7 bases outside the gene matches. The CDR3 is made up of 14 amino acids. CDR3 in DNA: TGTGCCAGCAGCGGAGGGACAGCGGGTGAAAAACTGTTTTTT. Its translation is CASSGGTAGEKLFF.

The V and J genes are TRBV6-1 and TRBJ1-3; D unresolved. The ends were cut back, 1 base at V and 0 bases at J, with 10 bases in the middle. Per germline, CDR1 MNHNS and CDR2 SASEGT. This CDR3 region has 16 residues. CDR3 amino acids: CASSEGVRRSGNTIYF. Written as DNA, the CDR3 is TGTGCCAGCAGTGAAGGGGTCAGACGCTCTGGAAACACCATATATTTT.

V and J are TRBV6-6 and TRBJ1-2; the D is unclear. V dropped 6 bases and J dropped 3 bases, with 11 bases sitting between them. The CDR3 runs to 13 residues. The germline CDR1 and CDR2 sequences are MNHNY and SVGAGI (reference sequence). In DNA, the CDR3 is TGTGCCAGCAGCCCGACCCAGGACTATGGCTACACCTTC. This gives the protein CASSPTQDYGYTF.

This rearrangement joins TRBV5-1 to TRBJ1-2; D unresolved. Germline V gives CDR1 SGHRS, CDR2 YFSETQ. CDR3 length: 14 amino acids. The V and J ends lost 5 bases and 2 bases respectively, with 13 bases between them. In DNA, the CDR3 is TGCGCCAGCAGGCCGAGATGGGAGAACTATGGCTACACCTTC. Its protein is CASRPRWENYGYTF.

This chain uses TRBV2 with TRBJ1-1; possible D gene TRBD1, 6 bases. Germline V CDR1 and CDR2: SNHLY, FYNNEI. The germline V and J ends were trimmed by 6 bases and 1 base, with 9 bases remaining between them. There are 13 residues in the CDR3. The CDR3, as DNA: TGTGCCAGCAGACCACAGGGGAACACTGAAGCTTTCTTT. This gives the protein CASRPQGNTEAFF.

The V call is TRBV5-5, the J call TRBJ2-3, with TRBD1 matching 8 bases. From germline, CDR1 is SGHKS and CDR2 YYEKEE (reference sequence). The CDR3 runs 19 residues. Trimming at V came to 2 bases and at J to 0 bases, leaving 14 bases not matched to a gene. CDR3 sequence reads: CASSFRRTGMVSSTDTQYF. The CDR3, as DNA: TGTGCCAGCAGCTTTCGTAGGACAGGGATGGTCTCTAGCACAGATACGCAGTATTTT.

The chain carries TRBV25-1 and TRBJ2-2; tentatively, D is TRBD2 (7 bases). The germline CDR1 and CDR2 sequences are MGHDK and SYGVNS. CDR3 size: 14 residues. Trimming left V 3 bases short and J 4 bases short, with 9 bases between. CDR3: CASSERGGTGELFF. The CDR3 nucleotides read TGTGCCAGCAGTGAGAGGGGGGGCACCGGGGAGCTGTTTTTT.

The genes are TRBV6-6 and TRBJ2-3; no clear D gene. The CDR3 totals 15 residues. Germline CDR1 is MNHNY and CDR2 is SVGAGI (reference sequence). The V gene lost 5 bases and the J gene lost 1 base, with 13 bases spanning the gap. CDR3: CASSSDGARTDTQYF. Here the CDR3 DNA reads TGTGCCAGCAGTAGTGACGGAGCCCGCACAGATACGCAGTATTTT.

This chain uses TRBV15 with TRBJ2-7, with D tentatively TRBD2 (5 bases). The germline V gene encodes CDR1 LNHNV and CDR2 YYDKDF (reference sequence). The CDR3 runs 15 residues. Deletions cut 4 bases from V and 6 bases from J, with 19 bases between. CDR3 bases: TGTGCCACCAGCACAATAGCGACCCTGAGTTCCGAGCAGTACTTC. It is translated as CATSTIATLSSEQYF.

A single count supports this clone. The J gene is TRBJ2-2, the V gene TRBV5-1; no definite D call. Trimming stripped 0 bases from V and 0 bases from J, with 6 bases between. Germline assignment: CDR1 SGHRS and CDR2 YFSETQ. The CDR3 length is 15 residues. CDR3 coding DNA: TGCGCCAGCAGCTTGGGTATCGCGAACACCGGGGAGCTGTTTTTT. The encoded protein is CASSLGIANTGELFF.

The rearrangement links TRBV9 to TRBJ1-4, with 9 positions matching TRBD1. The germline V gene encodes CDR1 SGDLS and CDR2 YYNGEE. V shed 2 bases and J 8 bases; nucleotides not matched to a gene: 7. This CDR3 region has 15 residues. CDR3 in DNA: TGTGCCAGCAGCGTGGGACAGGGTAGTTTGGAAAAACTGTTTTTT. Protein product: CASSVGQGSLEKLFF.

V and J are TRBV29-1 and TRBJ2-1, with 9 bases aligning to TRBD1. The V gene's germline CDR1 is SQVTM and CDR2 ANQGSEA. V shed 0 bases, J shed 6 bases, and the junction held 9 bases outside the gene matches. The CDR3 has 16 amino acids. DNA of the CDR3: TGCAGCGTTGAAGATCTGGGACAGGGTTTATTCAATGAGCAGTTCTTC. Translation: CSVEDLGQGLFNEQFF.

This chain connects TRBV6-6 to TRBJ1-1; 8 bases agree with TRBD1. The germline CDR1 and CDR2 sequences are MNHNY and SVGAGI (reference sequence). This CDR3 region has 15 residues. With 0 bases clipped from V and 8 bases from J, the junction kept 8 bases outside the gene matches. The CDR3 spells CASSYSRQTGGEAFF. The DNA of the CDR3 is TGTGCCAGCAGTTACTCCCGCCAAACAGGGGGAGAAGCTTTCTTT.

This clone was detected only a few times. The rearrangement joins TRBV20-1 to TRBJ2-7, with D unresolved. The germline gives CDR1 DFQATT, CDR2 SNEGSKA (reference sequence). Trimming left V 0 bases short and J 6 bases short, with 6 bases between. The CDR3 loop spans 11 amino acids. The CDR3 bases are TGCAGTGCTAGAGAGGGTTCCGAGCAGTACTTC. It is translated as CSAREGSEQYF.

The J gene is TRBJ1-2, the V gene TRBV5-4; D not resolved. Germline CDR1 is SGHNT and CDR2 is YYREEE (reference sequence). The CDR3 contains 13 residues. V lost 0 bases to trimming and J lost 2 bases, with 5 bases between them. CDR3 sequence reads: CASSLVGNYGYTF. CDR3 sequence (DNA): TGTGCCAGCAGCTTGGTGGGAAACTATGGCTACACCTTC.

This clone has a single count. The chain uses TRBV5-6 and TRBJ1-3, with D unclear. The V and J ends lost 0 bases and 0 bases respectively, with 13 bases between them. Germline V gene lookup returns CDR1 SGHDT and CDR2 YYEEEE. The CDR3 contains 17 residues. Here the CDR3 DNA reads TGTGCCAGCAGCTTGGCCCGGGTGCCCACCTCTGGAAACACCATATATTTT. It encodes CASSLARVPTSGNTIYF.

The chain carries TRBV5-1 and TRBJ1-1, with no clear D. The V end lost 3 bases, the J end lost 1 base, and 7 bases lay between the germline ends. From germline, CDR1 is SGHRS and CDR2 YFSETQ. The CDR3 runs to 13 residues. The CDR3 nucleotides are TGCGCCAGCAGCTGGAAACAGAACACTGAAGCTTTCTTT. Translating it yields CASSWKQNTEAFF.